Given below is one T cell receptor (beta chain) in context. The same CDR3 can be traced to other DNA sequences in this sample. Trimming shortened V by 5 bases and J by 0 bases, and 11 bases separated the two germline ends. CDR1 is SNHLY and CDR2 is FYNNEI in the germline V gene. The CDR3 has 14 amino acids. This entry is derived from a study of control samples from healthy donors and cancer patients. Assay: immunoSEQ multiplex PCR; the TCRdb copy retains only in-frame clones and omits some. The sample lists about 130,000 clones; around 90% were seen once. The rearrangement joins TRBV2 to TRBJ2-7; a possible D gene is TRBD1 (6 bases). The sequence was collected from a man aged 18 to 35 in good health. The material sequenced was blood. The CDR3 nucleotides are TGTGCCAGCAGTCCTGACAGGAGCTCCTACGAGCAGTACTTC. It codes for CASSPDRSSYEQYF.